Listed below are T cell receptor beta chains from one sample, sequenced in a study of cytomegalovirus exposure and HLA in healthy donors. Data came from immunoSEQ multiplex PCR; TCRdb stores just in-frame clones and leaves some out. The top ten clones hold around 7% of a sample with 150,000 or so clones, about 75% of them seen once. Sequenced sample: PBMCs. Receptor source: a young man in good health and CMV-seronegative. Both conserved end residues are part of each CDR3. The D gene is left open where the match is weak. The size of a clone is reported for some rows only, either as once, few or many, or as a class for expanded clones.

D: .
V: TRBV27
size: .
J: TRBJ1-5
DNA: TGTGCCAGCAGTTCGGGGGGAAGCAATCAGCCCCAGCATTTT
CDR3: CASSSGGSNQPQHF

D: TRBD1
V: TRBV9
size: .
J: TRBJ2-7
DNA: TGTGCCAGCCATCCCCCCGACAGGGGGTACGACTACGAGCAGTACTTC
CDR3: CASHPPDRGYDYEQYF

D: TRBD1
V: TRBV2
size: .
J: TRBJ2-7
DNA: TGTGCCAGCAGTGGGGGATACCGACAGGGCGACAGGTACGAGCAGTACTTC
CDR3: CASSGGYRQGDRYEQYF

D: TRBD2
V: TRBV29-1
size: few
J: TRBJ2-7
DNA: TGCAGCGCCCTGCGGGGGAGCCTATCCTACGAGCAGTACTTC
CDR3: CSALRGSLSYEQYF

D: .
V: TRBV5-4
size: .
J: TRBJ2-1
DNA: TGTGCCAGCAGCACTGGACAGCACAATGAGCAGTTCTTC
CDR3: CASSTGQHNEQFF

D: .
V: TRBV27
size: .
J: TRBJ1-5
DNA: TGTGCCAGCAGTCCCTGGGGCAGGCGCTTGAGCAATCAGCCCCAGCATTTT
CDR3: CASSPWGRRLSNQPQHF

D: .
V: TRBV4-1
size: .
J: TRBJ2-7
DNA: TGCGCCAGCAGCCAAGGCCGGACATTGAGCTCCTACGAGCAGTACTTC
CDR3: CASSQGRTLSSYEQYF

D: TRBD2
V: TRBV20-1
size: .
J: TRBJ2-5
DNA: TGCAGCGGGAGGGAGGGTGAGACCCAGTACTTC
CDR3: CSGREGETQYF

D: .
V: TRBV7-8
size: once
J: TRBJ2-1
DNA: TGTGCCAGCAGCTATAGCCTCGGTGAGCAGTTCTTC
CDR3: CASSYSLGEQFF

D: .
V: TRBV7-6
size: .
J: TRBJ1-2
DNA: TGTGCCAGCAGCTTAGACAGCGGGGCGGTATATGGCTACACCTTC
CDR3: CASSLDSGAVYGYTF

D: TRBD1
V: TRBV5-1
size: few
J: TRBJ2-5
DNA: TGCGCCAGCAGCGGAACGACAGGGGCGGACGAGACCCAGTACTTC
CDR3: CASSGTTGADETQYF

D: TRBD1
V: TRBV5-4
size: .
J: TRBJ2-5
DNA: TGTGCCAGCAGCGACGGACAGGATCAAGAGACCCAGTACTTC
CDR3: CASSDGQDQETQYF

D: TRBD1
V: TRBV29-1
size: .
J: TRBJ2-1
DNA: TGCAGCGCGGATTCGACAGGGAAAGAGAACAATGAGCAGTTCTTC
CDR3: CSADSTGKENNEQFF

D: .
V: TRBV7-2
size: .
J: TRBJ1-5
DNA: TGTGCCAGCAGCTTAGCGTGGGGCGGGAGGCAGCCCCAGCATTTT
CDR3: CASSLAWGGRQPQHF

D: .
V: TRBV5-1
size: few
J: TRBJ1-1
DNA: TGCGCCAGCAGCTACTGGGGGGACACTGAAGCTTTCTTT
CDR3: CASSYWGDTEAFF

D: TRBD1
V: TRBV7-9
size: .
J: TRBJ1-2
DNA: TGTGCCAGCAGCTTACGAAGACAGGGGGAAGGCTACACCTTC
CDR3: CASSLRRQGEGYTF

D: TRBD1
V: TRBV29-1
size: .
J: TRBJ2-1
DNA: TGCAGCTCGTGGCAGGGGACAGACAATGAGCAGTTCTTC
CDR3: CSSWQGTDNEQFF

D: TRBD2
V: TRBV11-3
size: .
J: TRBJ2-3
DNA: TGTGCCAGCAGCTCACTAGCGGCTAGCACAGATACGCAGTATTTT
CDR3: CASSSLAASTDTQYF

D: .
V: TRBV7-9
size: .
J: TRBJ2-2
DNA: TGTGCCAGCAGCTCCGACTACATCACCGGGGAGCTGTTTTTT
CDR3: CASSSDYITGELFF

D: TRBD1
V: TRBV6-5
size: few
J: TRBJ1-5
DNA: TGTGCCAGCAGTTACTCCGGACAGGATCAGCCCCAGCATTTT
CDR3: CASSYSGQDQPQHF

D: .
V: TRBV19
size: .
J: TRBJ1-5
DNA: TGTGCCAGTAGTATAGTCCCAGGGGTAACCCAGCCCCAGCATTTT
CDR3: CASSIVPGVTQPQHF

D: .
V: TRBV6-5
size: few
J: TRBJ2-5
DNA: TGTGCCAGCAGTTACTCGATAGCGCAACAAGAGACCCAGTACTTC
CDR3: CASSYSIAQQETQYF

D: TRBD2
V: TRBV5-1
size: .
J: TRBJ2-2
DNA: TGCGCCAGCAACTTACTAGCGGGAGTTGACACCGGGGAGCTGTTTTTT
CDR3: CASNLLAGVDTGELFF

D: .
V: TRBV4-1
size: few
J: TRBJ2-3
DNA: TGCGCCAGCAGCCAAGTAGGAGTGACAGATACGCAGTATTTT
CDR3: CASSQVGVTDTQYF

D: .
V: TRBV28
size: .
J: TRBJ2-7
DNA: TGTGCCAGCAGTTCCCTAGGGGGGAGGGCCTACGAGCAGTACTTC
CDR3: CASSSLGGRAYEQYF

D: TRBD1
V: TRBV6-6
size: few
J: TRBJ1-1
DNA: TGTGCCAGCCTCCAGGGGGCAGGGACGGCTTTCTTT
CDR3: CASLQGAGTAFF

D: .
V: TRBV27
size: few
J: TRBJ1-6
DNA: TGTGCCAGCAGTCCGAGGGTCCATAATTCACCCCTCCACTTT
CDR3: CASSPRVHNSPLHF

D: TRBD2
V: TRBV9
size: few
J: TRBJ2-1
DNA: TGTGCCAGCAGCGAAACTAGCGTTAGCTCCTACAATGAGCAGTTCTTC
CDR3: CASSETSVSSYNEQFF

D: .
V: TRBV7-9
size: once
J: TRBJ1-1
DNA: TGTGCCAGCAGCATTGCTGGGGCGCTAACTGAAGCTTTCTTT
CDR3: CASSIAGALTEAFF

D: .
V: TRBV25-1
size: .
J: TRBJ2-3
DNA: TGTGCCAGCAGTGGTAGCGGTACTAGCACAGATACGCAGTATTTT
CDR3: CASSGSGTSTDTQYF

D: .
V: TRBV5-1
size: .
J: TRBJ2-5
DNA: TGCGCCAGCAGCTTACAAGGGGGAGAGACCCAGTACTTC
CDR3: CASSLQGGETQYF

D: TRBD1
V: TRBV7-2
size: .
J: TRBJ1-2
DNA: TGTGCCAGCAGCCGGACAGGGGGTAATGGCTACACCTTC
CDR3: CASSRTGGNGYTF

D: TRBD1
V: TRBV7-9
size: .
J: TRBJ2-1
DNA: TGTGCCAGCAGCTCAACAGGGGAGCCCTACAATGAGCAGTTCTTC
CDR3: CASSSTGEPYNEQFF

D: .
V: TRBV6-1
size: .
J: TRBJ2-4
DNA: TGTGCCAGCAGTGAATTGGGGGGACGATCGGACTTC
CDR3: CASSELGGRSDF

D: .
V: TRBV5-1
size: .
J: TRBJ2-3
DNA: TGCGCCAGCAGCCAACAGAGTAGCACAGATACGCAGTATTTT
CDR3: CASSQQSSTDTQYF

D: .
V: TRBV7-9
size: .
J: TRBJ2-5
DNA: TGTGCCAGCAGCCGGCCCCGGGACTTCCAAGAGACCCAGTACTTC
CDR3: CASSRPRDFQETQYF

D: TRBD1
V: TRBV5-6
size: .
J: TRBJ1-2
DNA: TGTGCCAGCAGCTCGACAGGGGGCAATGGCTACACCTTC
CDR3: CASSSTGGNGYTF

D: .
V: TRBV6-5
size: .
J: TRBJ1-5
DNA: TGTGCCAGCAGTTACTCCACAAAACAGCCCCAGCATTTT
CDR3: CASSYSTKQPQHF

D: .
V: TRBV7-2
size: .
J: TRBJ2-2
DNA: TGTGCCAGCAGCGTTCCTTCCGTTAACACCGGGGAGCTGTTTTTT
CDR3: CASSVPSVNTGELFF

D: .
V: TRBV15
size: .
J: TRBJ1-5
DNA: TGTGCCACCAGCAGTACCTGGAGGGAGAGGGGCAATCAGCCCCAGCATTTT
CDR3: CATSSTWRERGNQPQHF

D: .
V: TRBV19
size: once
J: TRBJ2-4
DNA: TGTGCCAGTAGTATAGATCTAATGGGGGACTGGAAAAGCATTCAGTACTTC
CDR3: CASSIDLMGDWKSIQYF

D: .
V: TRBV5-5
size: few
J: TRBJ1-5
DNA: TGTGCCAGCAGCTCGGCGGGAGGCTATCAGCCCCAGCATTTT
CDR3: CASSSAGGYQPQHF

D: TRBD1
V: TRBV19
size: few
J: TRBJ1-2
DNA: TGTGCCAGTAGTGACAGGGGGCGACTCTATGGCTACACCTTC
CDR3: CASSDRGRLYGYTF

D: TRBD2
V: TRBV2
size: .
J: TRBJ2-3
DNA: TGTGCCAGCAGTGAAAGGGCGGGAGGGTTTAGCACAGATACGCAGTATTTT
CDR3: CASSERAGGFSTDTQYF

D: .
V: TRBV30
size: .
J: TRBJ2-1
DNA: TGTGCTGTAAACGGGGTAAACACCTACAATGAGCAGTTCTTC
CDR3: CAVNGVNTYNEQFF

D: TRBD2
V: TRBV19
size: .
J: TRBJ2-7
DNA: TGTGCCAGTAGTACCCTAGCAGCGGGAGGGCCGTACGAGCAGTACTTC
CDR3: CASSTLAAGGPYEQYF

D: TRBD1
V: TRBV14
size: .
J: TRBJ1-5
DNA: TGTGCCAGCAGCCATGTGGACAGGGGGAGTAGAAGCAATCAGCCCCAGCATTTT
CDR3: CASSHVDRGSRSNQPQHF

D: TRBD1
V: TRBV7-2
size: .
J: TRBJ1-3
DNA: TGTGCCAGCAGCTCCACAGGGGACCCGGGCTCTGGAAACACCATATATTTT
CDR3: CASSSTGDPGSGNTIYF

D: TRBD2
V: TRBV9
size: .
J: TRBJ2-5
DNA: TGTGCCAGCAGCAAAACACCGGGACTAGCGGGAGGTGGAGGGGAGACCCAGTACTTC
CDR3: CASSKTPGLAGGGGETQYF

D: .
V: TRBV21-1
size: few
J: TRBJ1-2
DNA: TGTGCCAGCAGCTTCTGGACAGCGGGGGGTGGCTACACCTTC
CDR3: CASSFWTAGGGYTF

D: TRBD1
V: TRBV19
size: .
J: TRBJ1-1
DNA: TGTGCCAGTTCCCCCGACAGGGGGCTCGACACTGAAGCTTTCTTT
CDR3: CASSPDRGLDTEAFF

D: .
V: TRBV4-1
size: .
J: TRBJ1-1
DNA: TGCGCCAGCAGCCAACACAGGAAGAACACTGAAGCTTTCTTT
CDR3: CASSQHRKNTEAFF

D: .
V: TRBV15
size: .
J: TRBJ2-6
DNA: TGTGCCACCAGCAGAGGGAGGTTGGGTGGATCTGGGGCCAACGTCCTGACTTTC
CDR3: CATSRGRLGGSGANVLTF